Following are 6 T cell receptor beta chains from one sample sequenced in a study of cytomegalovirus exposure and HLA in healthy donors. 60 Vbeta and 13 Jbeta primers were used in PCR. Using immunoSEQ multiplex PCR, the repertoire was profiled, and TCRdb retains in-frame clones only, with some absent. The sample consists of 100,000 to 150,000 clones, 77% of them appearing once. The sequenced sample was PBMCs. The receptors were gathered from a woman in her 40s in good health and CMV-seropositive.

The CDR3 nucleotides are TGTGCCAGCAGTCCTCAGACAGATACGCAGTATTTT. Protein product: CASSPQTDTQYF. This chain joins TRBV5-4 and TRBJ2-3; D not certain. Deletions cut 5 bases from V and 3 bases from J, with 7 bases between. Germline V gene sequence: CDR1 SGHNT, CDR2 YYREEE (reference sequence). The CDR3 length is 12 residues.

The chain employs TRBV9 and TRBJ1-5; TRBD1 agrees at 8 bases. CDR1 and CDR2 (germline): SGDLS, YYNGEE. The CDR3 is 14 residues long. V was clipped by 4 bases and J by 3 bases; unmatched bases: 3. CDR3 in amino acids: CASSSQGANQPQHF. The DNA of the CDR3 is TGTGCCAGCAGCTCTCAGGGGGCCAATCAGCCCCAGCATTTT.

The CDR3, as DNA: TGTGCCAGCACTCGGGGTTTCCAAGAGACCCAGTACTTC. Protein product: CASTRGFQETQYF. This chain uses TRBV11-1 with TRBJ2-5; D perhaps matches TRBD2 (5 bases). CDR1 is SGHAT and CDR2 is FQDESV in the germline V gene (reference sequence). This CDR3 is 13 amino acids long. Trimming removed 7 bases from V and 1 base from J, with 10 bases in between.

This clone was recorded once. The V call is TRBV11-3, the J call TRBJ2-3, with D possibly TRBD2 on 7 matching bases. Germline V CDR1 and CDR2: SGHNT, YENEEA. CDR3 size: 15 residues. Trimming stripped 9 bases from V and 0 bases from J, with 16 bases between. CDR3: CASSEGGGSTDTQYF. The DNA for the CDR3 is TGTGCCAGTAGCGAGGGAGGGGGGAGCACAGATACGCAGTATTTT.

The V and J genes are TRBV5-1 and TRBJ1-1; D is undetermined. This CDR3 region has 15 residues. V was clipped by 0 bases and J by 6 bases, with 15 bases between them. The germline CDR1 and CDR2 sequences are SGHRS and YFSETQ. The CDR3 protein is CASSLGLRGGAEAFF. The CDR3 nucleotides are TGCGCCAGCAGCTTGGGATTACGGGGAGGTGCTGAAGCTTTCTTT.

This chain links TRBV6-6 with TRBJ2-7, with 9 bases matching TRBD1. The germline gives CDR1 MNHNY, CDR2 SVGAGI (reference sequence). V shed 5 bases and J 5 bases; nucleotides not matched to a gene: 4. The CDR3 totals 13 residues. The CDR3 region is CASSTGQGHEQYF. CDR3 in DNA: TGTGCCAGCAGTACGGGACAGGGCCACGAGCAGTACTTC.